This T cell receptor beta chain originates from a study of blood T cell repertoires in COVID-19. Across the study: Sample material is recorded as cDNA or gDNA derived from T cells, B-cell-depleted T cells, or PBMCs.

Germline V CDR1 and CDR2: MNHNS, SASEGT. V gave up 0 bases and J gave up 7 bases, with 16 bases separating them. The CDR3 has 15 amino acids. Repertoires were generated with immunoSEQ multiplex PCR, while TCRdb's copy carries only in-frame clones and drops some. The sample has over 250,000 clones, about 83% seen once. The sequence derives from a woman aged 45-60 years who had recovered from COVID-19. The rearrangement links TRBV6-1 to TRBJ2-7; a possible D gene is TRBD1 (7 bases). The sample was peripheral blood. The CDR3 nucleotides read TGTGCCAGCAGTGAAGCGCTAGACAGGGCGGGGGAGCAGTACTTC. Its protein product is CASSEALDRAGEQYF.